This T cell receptor (beta chain) derives from a study of shared clonotypes between healthy human individuals. Whole-study findings and limits: Generally, naive subsets came out with larger estimated richness than memory subsets.

Notes on this clone: The antigen is undetermined.

TCRdb keeps only in-frame clones here, not all; method: immunoSEQ multiplex PCR. This sample carries roughly 2.1 million clones, 90% to 95% of them seen once, and the ten largest clones take 1.7%. Germline CDR1 and CDR2: LNHDA and SQIVND (reference sequence). Trimming removed 2 bases from V and 3 bases from J; junction bases left unmatched: 3. This CDR3 region has 15 residues. CD45RO-negative cells were positively selected for CCR7, leaving out terminally differentiated effector memory CD45RA+ cells. The rearrangement links TRBV19 to TRBJ2-7, with 11 bases lining up with TRBD2. The receptor comes from a young man in good health. Some clones in this sample may be carry-over from other donors' samples. Sequenced input: naive CD8+ T cells from PBMCs. CDR3 sequence reads: CASSILAGGRYEQYF. In DNA, the CDR3 is TGTGCCAGTAGTATACTAGCGGGAGGACGCTACGAGCAGTACTTC.